The 14 T cell receptor beta chains below all came from one sample that was sequenced in a study of graft-versus-host responses after intestinal transplantation. These receptors lack a known antigen. Profiling relied on immunoSEQ multiplex PCR, and the TCRdb table lists in-frame clones only, not all of them. The profile shows about 61,000 clones, around 93% of them singletons. Sequencing was performed on unstimulated CD4+ T cells sorted from spleen or lymph node cells, taken before transplant. These receptor sequences come from a human donor who was the organ donor for an intestinal transplant.

This chain links TRBV18 with TRBJ1-2; D not resolved. Germline V gene lookup returns CDR1 KGHSH and CDR2 LQKENI. This CDR3 contains 14 residues. V shed 2 bases and J shed 2 bases, with 9 bases lying between them. The CDR3 sequence: CASSPLFQNYGYTF. CDR3 nucleotide sequence: TGTGCCAGCTCACCATTATTCCAGAACTATGGCTACACCTTC. Full variable domain (outside the CDR3, taken from reference TRBV18 and TRBJ1-2): NAGVMQNPRHLVRRRGQEARLRCSPMKGHSHVYWYRQLPEEGLKFMVYLQKENIIDESGMPKERFSAEFPKEGPSILRIQQVVRGDSAAYFCASSPLFQNYGYTFGSGTRLTVV.

The genes are TRBV27 and TRBJ1-6; perhaps TRBD1 as D (6 bases). From germline, CDR1 is MNHEY and CDR2 SMNVEV (reference sequence). The CDR3 totals 15 residues. V lost 2 bases and J 7 bases, leaving 12 bases between the germline ends. The CDR3 DNA reads as TGTGCCAGCAGTTTACAGCGGCAGGGGAATTCACCCCTCCACTTT. It is translated as CASSLQRQGNSPLHF.

The chain is built from TRBV7-9 and TRBJ1-4; the D gene is possibly TRBD1 (5 bases). The CDR3 totals 14 residues. The V gene's germline CDR1 is SEHNR and CDR2 FQNEAQ (reference sequence). V was trimmed by 3 bases and J by 4 bases, leaving 9 bases between them. The CDR3 DNA sequence: TGTGCCAGCAGCTTTAAAGGGGTTAATGAAAAACTGTTTTTT. Translated, it gives CASSFKGVNEKLFF.

The chain combines TRBV5-1 with TRBJ2-3; TRBD1 matches at 9 bases. Per the germline V gene, CDR1 is SGHRS and CDR2 is YFSETQ. This CDR3 is built from 16 residues. Unmatched junction bases numbered 10, after V lost 4 bases and J lost 4 bases. The CDR3 loop is CASSQRDREHSDTQYF. The CDR3 DNA reads as TGCGCCAGCAGCCAAAGGGACAGGGAACATTCAGATACGCAGTATTTT.

The chain joins TRBV7-2 to TRBJ2-7; 10 positions match TRBD2. The CDR3 length is 15 residues. Germline CDR1 reads SGHTA; CDR2 reads FQGNSA. V dropped 2 bases and J dropped 3; count of bases not matched to a gene: 4. CDR3: CASSLTSGDYYEQYF. CDR3 nucleotide sequence: TGTGCCAGCAGCTTAACTAGCGGGGATTACTACGAGCAGTACTTC.

V gene TRBV4-3 combines with J gene TRBJ1-2; TRBD1 matches 7 bases. Germline-derived CDR1 and CDR2 are LGHNA and YSLEER. CDR3 size: 15 residues. J lost 8 bases, V lost 2 bases, and 11 bases had no gene match. In nucleotides, the CDR3 is TGCGCCAGCAGCCAATTCAAGGGGGCGGCGGGAGGCTACACCTTC. Translation: CASSQFKGAAGGYTF.

The rearrangement joins TRBV9 to TRBJ2-3; tentative D call: TRBD2 (5 bases). The CDR3 runs to 14 residues. Germline V gives CDR1 SGDLS, CDR2 YYNGEE. Trimming removed 1 base at V and 3 bases at J, with 9 bases between. This CDR3 is CASSVIERTDTQYF. The CDR3 coding sequence is TGTGCCAGCAGCGTAATAGAGCGGACAGATACGCAGTATTTT.

V is TRBV11-3 and J is TRBJ2-2, with D possibly being TRBD2 (6 bases). With 3 bases removed from V and 5 bases from J, the gap between germline ends came to 13 bases. The CDR3 spans 15 residues. Germline V gene data show CDR1 as SGHNT and CDR2 as YENEEA. The CDR3 bases are TGTGCCAGCAGCTTCTGGCGGGGTAAAACCGGGGAGCTGTTTTTT. Translating it yields CASSFWRGKTGELFF.

This clone was found once. The V call is TRBV4-3, the J call TRBJ2-3; 12 bases are shared with TRBD2. The CDR3 sequence is 21 residues long. Germline-derived CDR1 and CDR2 are LGHNA and YSLEER. Unmatched junction bases numbered 14, after V lost 1 base and J lost 0 bases. CDR3 DNA: TGCGCCAGCAGCCAAGCGTTGAGCCTAGCGGGGGGGATTTCTAGCACAGATACGCAGTATTTT. This gives the protein CASSQALSLAGGISSTDTQYF.

The chain is built from TRBV11-2 and TRBJ1-5, with D possibly TRBD1 on 6 matching bases. The CDR3 consists of 13 residues. The germline CDR1 and CDR2 sequences are SGHAT and FQNNGV. Trimming cost V 4 bases and J 6 bases, with 10 bases left between them. The CDR3 coding sequence is TGTGCCAGCAGCTCATTCAGGGGTCAGCCCCAGCATTTT. Translation gives CASSSFRGQPQHF.

The J gene is TRBJ2-5, the V gene TRBV6-5; a weak D match, TRBD2 (6 bases). The germline V and J ends were trimmed by 8 bases and 0 bases, with 16 bases remaining between them. Germline CDR1 is MNHEY and CDR2 is SVGAGI. The CDR3 is 15 amino acids. The DNA for the CDR3 is TGTGCCAGCTCCTACAGCGGGTTGAACCAAGAGACCCAGTACTTC. It translates to CASSYSGLNQETQYF.

The genes are TRBV19 and TRBJ1-3, with D possibly being TRBD1 (6 bases). There are 14 residues in the CDR3. V was trimmed by 6 bases and J by 3 bases, leaving 12 bases between them. Germline loops: CDR1 LNHDA, CDR2 SQIVND (reference sequence). The CDR3, as DNA: TGTGCCAGTAGCGCGGGACACCTTGGAAACACCATATATTTT. Its translation is CASSAGHLGNTIYF. Full variable domain (missing parts from reference TRBV19 and TRBJ1-3): DGGITQSPKYLFRKEGQNVTLSCEQNLNHDAMYWYRQDPGQGLRLIYYSQIVNDFQKGDIAEGYSVSREKKESFPLTVTSAQKNPTAFYLCASSAGHLGNTIYFGEGSWLTVV.

The V gene is TRBV7-2, the J gene TRBJ2-3; no reliable D call. Germline assignment: CDR1 SGHTA and CDR2 FQGNSA. The CDR3 spans 14 residues. Trimming left V 2 bases short and J 0 bases short, with 6 bases between. The CDR3 DNA follows: TGTGCCAGCAGCTTATTGCAGAGCACAGATACGCAGTATTTT. Amino acids: CASSLLQSTDTQYF. Full variable domain (missing parts from reference TRBV7-2 and TRBJ2-3): GAGVSQSPSNKVTEKGKDVELRCDPISGHTALYWYRQSLGQGLEFLIYFQGNSAPDKSGLPSDRFSAERTGGSVSTLTIQRTQQEDSAVYLCASSLLQSTDTQYFGPGTRLTVL.

This rearrangement joins TRBV6-6 to TRBJ1-2; weak D call: TRBD1 (6 bases). V lost 6 bases and J lost 4, with 12 bases in between. Germline assignment: CDR1 MNHNY and CDR2 SVGAGI (reference sequence). This CDR3 comprises 13 residues. CDR3 sequence: CASSPDRIYGYTF. Here the CDR3 DNA reads TGTGCCAGCAGCCCAGACAGGATCTATGGCTACACCTTC.